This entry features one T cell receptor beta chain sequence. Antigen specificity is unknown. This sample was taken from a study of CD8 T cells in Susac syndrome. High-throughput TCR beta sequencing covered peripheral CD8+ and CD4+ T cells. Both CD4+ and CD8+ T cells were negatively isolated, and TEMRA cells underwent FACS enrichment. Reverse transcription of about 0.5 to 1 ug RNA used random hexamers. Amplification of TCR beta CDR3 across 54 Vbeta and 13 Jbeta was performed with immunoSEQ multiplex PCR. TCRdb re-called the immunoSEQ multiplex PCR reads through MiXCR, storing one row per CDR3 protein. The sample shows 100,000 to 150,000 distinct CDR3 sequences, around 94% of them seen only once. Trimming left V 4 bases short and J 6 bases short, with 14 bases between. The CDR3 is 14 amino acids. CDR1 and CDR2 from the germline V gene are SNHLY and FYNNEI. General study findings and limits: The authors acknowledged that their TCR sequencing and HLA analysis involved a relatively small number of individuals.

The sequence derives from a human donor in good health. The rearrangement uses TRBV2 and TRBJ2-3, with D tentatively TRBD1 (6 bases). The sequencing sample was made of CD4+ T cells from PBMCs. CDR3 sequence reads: CASSGQGYADTQYF. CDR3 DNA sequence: TGTGCCAGCAGTGGGCAGGGGTACGCGGATACGCAGTATTTT. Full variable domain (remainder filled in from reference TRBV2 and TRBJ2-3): EPEVTQTPSHQVTQMGQEVILRCVPISNHLYFYWYRQILGQKVEFLVSFYNNEISEKSEIFDDQFSVERPDGSNFTLKIRSTKLEDSAMYFCASSGQGYADTQYFGPGTRLTVL.